A selection of T cell receptor beta chains follows, all from one sample in a study of response to subunit inactivated influenza vaccine. TCRdb re-called the RT-PCR reads through MiXCR, storing one row per CDR3 protein. This sample has roughly 700,000 distinct CDR3 sequences, with about a sixth found just once. The starting material was PBMCs from blood, obtained approximately 12 days after vaccination. Every receptor here comes from a man aged 45 to 65 who received an inactivated influenza vaccine. Each CDR3 is given with its conserved first and last residue. A D gene is named only where the DNA matches it firmly. The size field is filled for only some rows; it gives once, few, many or a size class.

few	-	14	TRBV11-2	TRBJ1-1	CASSSNYRVTEAFF	TGTGCCAGCAGCTCCAACTACAGGGTTACTGAAGCTTTCTTT
few	-	12	TRBV20-1	TRBJ2-1	CSASQKYNEQFF	TGCAGTGCTAGCCAAAAATACAATGAGCAGTTCTTC
many	TRBD1	13	TRBV12-3/TRBV12-4	TRBJ2-7	CASSAGTGGEQYF	TGTGCCAGCAGTGCCGGGACAGGGGGCGAGCAGTACTTC
many	TRBD2	14	TRBV9	TRBJ2-7	CASSTGLAGVEQYF	TGTGCCAGCAGCACGGGACTAGCGGGAGTCGAGCAGTACTTC
-	-	18	TRBV11-2	TRBJ2-5	CASRKGEFRTGVWETQYF	TGTGCCAGCAGAAAAGGGGAGTTCCGAACGGGAGTTTGGGAGACCCAGTACTTC
-	-	14	TRBV6-1	TRBJ1-5	CASRPGREYQPQHF	TGTGCCAGCAGACCCGGTAGGGAGTATCAGCCCCAGCATTTT
few	TRBD2	18	TRBV5-1	TRBJ2-3	CASSRRTTSGGRTDTQYF	TGCGCCAGCAGCCGACGTACTACTAGCGGGGGGCGCACAGATACGCAGTATTTT
-	-	15	TRBV18	TRBJ2-1	CAISPRTAGYNEQFF	TGTGCCATCTCACCAAGGACAGCGGGGTACAATGAGCAGTTCTTC
-	-	15	TRBV4-3	TRBJ2-1	CASSQDGVAYNEQFF	TGCGCCAGCAGCCAAGACGGGGTTGCCTACAATGAGCAGTTCTTC
few	-	13	TRBV7-3	TRBJ1-2	CASSLGGKDGYTF	TGTGCCAGCAGCTTAGGGGGCAAGGATGGCTACACCTTC
few	-	13	TRBV20-1	TRBJ2-1	CSAKRPGVDEQFF	TGCAGTGCTAAGAGACCGGGGGTGGATGAGCAGTTCTTC
few	-	13	TRBV20-1	TRBJ2-1	CSARSPVGDEQFF	TGCAGTGCTAGAAGCCCGGTCGGGGATGAGCAGTTCTTC
many	TRBD1	16	TRBV5-1	TRBJ1-1	CASSLVGTGGGTEAFF	TGCGCCAGCAGCTTGGTTGGGACAGGGGGCGGGACTGAAGCTTTCTTT
-	TRBD2	17	TRBV20-1	TRBJ2-5	CSARDVTSGWFQETQYF	TGCAGTGCTAGAGATGTGACTAGCGGTTGGTTCCAAGAGACCCAGTACTTC
-	TRBD1	16	TRBV28	TRBJ2-3	CASSLWTGGEADTQYF	TGTGCCAGCAGTTTATGGACAGGGGGCGAGGCAGATACGCAGTATTTT
-	TRBD1	14	TRBV20-1	TRBJ2-5	CSASLPGGFLFQCF	TGCAGTGCTAGCCTCCCAGGGGGCTTTCTGTTCCAGTGCTTC
few	-	15	TRBV4-3	TRBJ2-1	CASSQDSIPSGEQFF	TGCGCCAGCAGCCAAGACAGCATCCCCTCGGGTGAGCAGTTCTTC
-	-	15	TRBV6-5	TRBJ2-5	CASSYSPHIQETQYF	TGTGCCAGCAGTTACTCGCCCCACATTCAGGAGACCCAGTACTTC
-	-	12	TRBV7-9	TRBJ2-1	CASSLVGIEQFF	TGTGCCAGCAGCTTAGTAGGGATTGAGCAGTTCTTC
few	-	13	TRBV5-6	TRBJ2-7	CASSPRVFGEQYF	TGTGCCAGCAGCCCAAGGGTTTTCGGCGAGCAGTACTTC
few	TRBD1	14	TRBV10-3	TRBJ2-7	CAIREGQGANEQYF	TGTGCCATCAGGGAAGGACAGGGGGCCAACGAGCAGTACTTC
once	TRBD2	14	TRBV28	TRBJ2-7	CASSFQAGIYEQYF	TGTGCCAGCAGTTTCCAAGCGGGGATCTACGAGCAGTACTTC
-	-	16	TRBV4-2	TRBJ2-3	CASSQLAGMVTDTQYF	TGTGCCAGCAGCCAATTAGCAGGGATGGTCACAGATACGCAGTATTTT
-	-	13	TRBV6-2/TRBV6-3	TRBJ1-6	CASSPLHNSPLHF	TGTGCCAGCAGCCCACTTCATAATTCACCCCTCCACTTT
-	-	15	TRBV11-2	TRBJ1-2	CASSTRTGRFGGYTF	TGTGCCAGCAGCACTAGGACCGGAAGGTTTGGGGGCTACACCTTC